This T cell receptor (beta chain) emerged from a study of patients and donors after allogeneic stem cell transplantation. One entry per CDR3 protein results from TCRdb running MiXCR on the RT-PCR reads. The sample has about a million distinct CDR3 sequences, over 15% seen once; the top ten hold 5% to 6.5%. Per the germline V gene, CDR1 is LGHNA and CDR2 is YNFKEQ. V lost 0 bases, J lost 2 bases, and 17 bases lay in between. This CDR3 region has 17 residues. This clonotype appeared a few times. The receptor comes from a human donor who was either an allogeneic HSCT recipient or a stem cell or donor lymphocyte infusion donor (not recorded which). It is not recorded whose cells these are; they may come from a transplant donor. The chain combines TRBV4-2 with TRBJ2-7; D perhaps matches TRBD2 (5 bases). Material for sequencing was blood, either unsorted or a sorted T cell fraction (not recorded which). The CDR3 DNA reads as TGTGCCAGCAGCCAAGATGGGTCCTCGCGGCGGGCCTACGAGCAGTACTTC. The encoded protein is CASSQDGSSRRAYEQYF.